These 25 T cell receptor beta chains were sequenced from one sample in a study of OX40 agonist ivuxolimab in advanced cancers. The assay was immunoSEQ multiplex PCR, and TCRdb's table has in-frame clones only and misses some. The table lists tens of thousands of clones, about 85% of them singletons. The sample was CD4+ or CD8+ T cells sorted from blood, taken in a trial of the OX40 agonist ivuxolimab. These receptors were obtained from an adult with an advanced solid tumor such as melanoma, head and neck, liver or kidney cancer.

V is TRBV19 and J is TRBJ1-5, with D unresolved. Per germline, CDR1 LNHDA and CDR2 SQIVND (reference sequence). V lost 3 bases, J lost 6 bases, and 9 bases lay in between. This CDR3 is built from 13 residues. The CDR3 spells CASSMAASQPQHF. The CDR3 DNA is TGTGCCAGTAGTATGGCGGCGTCTCAGCCCCAGCATTTT. Filled out from reference TRBV19 and TRBJ1-5, the complete variable domain reads DGGITQSPKYLFRKEGQNVTLSCEQNLNHDAMYWYRQDPGQGLRLIYYSQIVNDFQKGDIAEGYSVSREKKESFPLTVTSAQKNPTAFYLCASSMAASQPQHFGDGTRLSIL.

The chain couples TRBV5-1 to TRBJ2-3; D not certain. Germline V lookup: CDR1 SGHRS, CDR2 YFSETQ. Deletions cut 0 bases from V and 5 bases from J, with 7 bases between. This CDR3 region has 13 residues. CDR3 loop: CASSLVPLDTQYF. CDR3 DNA sequence: TGCGCCAGCAGCTTGGTCCCGTTAGATACGCAGTATTTT.

The chain recombines TRBV11-3 with TRBJ1-6; D is uncertain. This CDR3 spans 14 amino acids. Germline V gives CDR1 SGHNT, CDR2 YENEEA. V shed 3 bases and J shed 6 bases, with 9 bases lying between them. The CDR3, as DNA: TGTGCCAGCAGCTTGCGGCCGGCTAATTCACCCCTCCACTTT. This translates into CASSLRPANSPLHF.

This clone showed up just once. The chain combines TRBV6-5 with TRBJ2-7, with 9 bases fitting TRBD2. The V gene end was trimmed by 6 bases and the J gene end by 2 bases; junction bases not matched to a gene: 8. This CDR3 has 15 amino acids. The germline V gene encodes CDR1 MNHEY and CDR2 SVGAGI. CDR3 sequence reads: CASRSAGGTPYEQYF. The CDR3 bases are TGTGCCAGCAGGTCCGCGGGGGGGACGCCCTACGAGCAGTACTTC.

The rearrangement joins TRBV2 to TRBJ2-3; D ambiguous. Trimming cost V 0 bases and J 8 bases, with 3 bases left between them. Germline lookup yields CDR1 SNHLY and CDR2 FYNNEI. The CDR3 sequence is 11 residues long. CDR3 coding DNA: TGTGCCAGCAGTGAAGCGGGTACGCAGTATTTT. Residues: CASSEAGTQYF.

CDR3 amino acids: CASSESRGNEQYF. The DNA of the CDR3 is TGTGCCAGCAGTGAATCCAGGGGCAACGAGCAGTACTTC. This chain uses TRBV2 with TRBJ2-7; tentatively, D is TRBD1 (6 bases). CDR1 is SNHLY and CDR2 is FYNNEI in the germline V gene. V gave up 2 bases and J gave up 5 bases, with 10 bases separating them. CDR3 length: 13 amino acids.

The V gene is TRBV4-2, the J gene TRBJ2-1; 10 nucleotides line up with TRBD2. The germline CDR1 and CDR2 sequences are LGHNA and YNFKEQ. The CDR3 sequence is 15 residues long. With 2 bases clipped from V and 9 bases from J, the junction kept 7 bases outside the gene matches. The CDR3 DNA is TGTGCCAGCAGCCAACTAAGCGGGAGGGCCCCTGAGCAGTTCTTC. This encodes CASSQLSGRAPEQFF.

The chain recombines TRBV11-2 with TRBJ2-5; tentatively, D is TRBD2 (6 bases). Germline V gene lookup returns CDR1 SGHAT and CDR2 FQNNGV. V shed 4 bases and J shed 0 bases, with 12 bases lying between them. The CDR3 is 15 residues long. The CDR3 loop reads CASSSDGGNQETQYF. CDR3 sequence (DNA): TGTGCCAGCAGCTCCGATGGGGGGAACCAAGAGACCCAGTACTTC.

DNA for the CDR3: TGCGCCAGCAGCTACCGGGACACGGCGCTAGCGGGGAACTCCTACGAGCAGTACTTC. As protein: CASSYRDTALAGNSYEQYF. The V and J genes are TRBV4-1 and TRBJ2-7, with TRBD2 matching 9 bases. Looked up from germline, CDR1 is MGHRA and CDR2 is YSYEKL. Trimming at V came to 5 bases and at J to 0 bases, leaving 17 bases not matched to a gene. The CDR3 is made up of 19 amino acids.

J is TRBJ1-5 and V is TRBV2, with 7 bases fitting TRBD1. The trim removed 3 bases at V and 7 bases at J, leaving 9 bases unmatched. CDR1 SNHLY and CDR2 FYNNEI come from the germline V gene. The CDR3 extends over 15 amino acids. CDR3 sequence: CASSDPGQHRQPQHF. The CDR3 DNA is TGTGCCAGCAGTGACCCGGGACAGCATCGACAGCCCCAGCATTTT. Complete variable domain (other parts from reference TRBV2 and TRBJ1-5): EPEVTQTPSHQVTQMGQEVILRCVPISNHLYFYWYRQILGQKVEFLVSFYNNEISEKSEIFDDQFSVERPDGSNFTLKIRSTKLEDSAMYFCASSDPGQHRQPQHFGDGTRLSIL.

The genes are TRBV9 and TRBJ1-2; D not resolved. Trimming cost V 3 bases and J 4 bases, with 10 bases left between them. Germline V gene sequence: CDR1 SGDLS, CDR2 YYNGEE. The length of the CDR3 is 13 residues. The CDR3 sequence: CASSARMTYGYTF. The CDR3 DNA follows: TGTGCCAGCAGCGCCAGGATGACCTATGGCTACACCTTC.

This clone was seen only a few times. V and J are TRBV2 and TRBJ2-2; D call uncertain. Germline CDR1 and CDR2: SNHLY and FYNNEI. Trimming took 3 bases from V and 6 from J, leaving 8 bases between them. This CDR3 has 13 residues. The CDR3 reads CASSDVGAGELFF. In nucleotides, the CDR3 is TGTGCCAGCAGTGACGTAGGAGCCGGGGAGCTGTTTTTT.

The chain combines TRBV5-6 with TRBJ1-3, with a tentative D call TRBD1 (6 bases). The CDR3 has 15 amino acids. The V end was cut by 3 bases, the J end by 4 bases, with 14 bases between. Germline V CDR1 and CDR2: SGHDT, YYEEEE. CDR3 loop: CASSSNRAGGNTIYF. The CDR3 DNA reads TGTGCCAGCAGCTCAAACAGGGCAGGAGGAAACACCATATATTTT.

The chain joins TRBV5-1 to TRBJ2-2, with TRBD1 matching over 8 bases. V shed 0 bases, J shed 6 bases, and the junction held 4 bases outside the gene matches. Germline-derived CDR1 and CDR2 are SGHRS and YFSETQ. The CDR3 is 15 amino acids. In DNA, the CDR3 is TGCGCCAGCAGCTTGGGGACAGGGCGGCCCGGGGAGCTGTTTTTT. Translating gives CASSLGTGRPGELFF.

The V and J genes are TRBV5-4 and TRBJ1-2, with D uncertain. The CDR3 contains 13 residues. Germline V gene data show CDR1 as SGHNT and CDR2 as YYREEE (reference sequence). V was pared by 1 base and J by 3 bases, with 7 bases between. CDR3 loop: CASSLQADYGYTF. The DNA for the CDR3 is TGTGCCAGCAGCTTGCAAGCGGACTATGGCTACACCTTC.

The chain is built from TRBV5-1 and TRBJ1-6; D is ambiguous. CDR1 is SGHRS, CDR2 YFSETQ, per germline. The CDR3 has 15 residues. The ends were cut back, 4 bases at V and 7 bases at J, with 15 bases in the middle. In DNA form, the CDR3 reads TGCGCCAGCAGCCCGGAGGGATCTCCAAATTCACCCCTCCACTTT. It codes for CASSPEGSPNSPLHF.

The rearrangement uses TRBV19 and TRBJ1-2; no clear D gene. This CDR3 has 15 amino acids. Trimming took 7 bases from V and 7 from J, leaving 22 bases between them. Germline CDR1 reads LNHDA; CDR2 reads SQIVND (reference sequence). This chain's CDR3 is CASTHDRHEIGGYTF. The CDR3 bases are TGTGCCAGTACCCACGACCGCCATGAGATAGGTGGCTACACCTTC.

The chain is built from TRBV5-5 and TRBJ1-2, with a tentative D call TRBD1 (6 bases). Germline lookup yields CDR1 SGHKS and CDR2 YYEKEE (reference sequence). There are 14 residues in the CDR3. V lost 4 bases to trimming and J lost 2 bases, with 12 bases between them. CDR3 coding DNA: TGTGCCAGCAGCCCCCATACAGGGAACTATGGCTACACCTTC. Translation: CASSPHTGNYGYTF.

There are a few counts of this clone. The J gene is TRBJ2-7, the V gene TRBV18; D might be TRBD1 (5 bases). Trimming cost V 1 base and J 2 bases, with 9 bases left between them. The CDR3 totals 14 residues. Germline-derived CDR1 and CDR2 are KGHSH and LQKENI. The CDR3 protein is CASSPQGFTYEQYF. The CDR3 nucleotides are TGTGCCAGCTCACCACAGGGGTTCACCTACGAGCAGTACTTC.

In its sample, this clone was seen a few times. The chain employs TRBV6-1 and TRBJ1-1, with D possibly matching TRBD1 (5 bases). Trimming shortened V by 7 bases and J by 5 bases, and 20 bases separated the two germline ends. The germline CDR1 and CDR2 sequences are MNHNS and SASEGT. CDR3 length equals 15 residues. The DNA for the CDR3 is TGTGCCAGCACTAGGGACCATAACGGGTGGACTGAAGCTTTCTTT. The encoded protein is CASTRDHNGWTEAFF.

The chain carries TRBV19 and TRBJ1-2; 10 bases line up with TRBD1. Losses at the gene ends were 5 bases for V and 2 bases for J; bases not matched to a gene: 2. The CDR3 spans 14 residues. The V gene's germline CDR1 is LNHDA and CDR2 SQIVND (reference sequence). The chain's CDR3 is CASSSGQGNYGYTF. The CDR3, as DNA: TGTGCCAGTAGTTCGGGACAGGGGAACTATGGCTACACCTTC. Full variable domain (outside the CDR3, taken from reference TRBV19 and TRBJ1-2): DGGITQSPKYLFRKEGQNVTLSCEQNLNHDAMYWYRQDPGQGLRLIYYSQIVNDFQKGDIAEGYSVSREKKESFPLTVTSAQKNPTAFYLCASSSGQGNYGYTFGSGTRLTVV.

The sample holds a few counts of this clone. This CDR3 is also generated by other DNA sequences in the sample. The V gene is TRBV6-5, the J gene TRBJ1-1, with 9 bases lining up with TRBD1. Germline CDR1 and CDR2: MNHEY and SVGAGI. J lost 3 bases, V lost 0 bases, and 2 bases had no gene match. The CDR3 contains 15 residues. CDR3 nucleotides: TGTGCCAGCAGTTACTCAAGGACAGGGGACACTGAAGCTTTCTTT. Translating gives CASSYSRTGDTEAFF.

The gene calls are TRBV19 and TRBJ2-2; D could derive from TRBD1 or TRBD2 (6 bases each). Trimming removed 3 bases from V and 6 bases from J, with 8 bases in between. This CDR3 comprises 13 residues. CDR1 and CDR2 from the germline V gene are LNHDA and SQIVND (reference sequence). The CDR3 DNA sequence: TGTGCCAGTAGTATTCGGGGGCCCGGGGAGCTGTTTTTT. It encodes CASSIRGPGELFF.

The rearrangement uses TRBV5-1 and TRBJ1-3; 7 nucleotides align to TRBD1. From germline, CDR1 is SGHRS and CDR2 YFSETQ. Trimming at V came to 4 bases and at J to 6 bases, leaving 10 bases not matched to a gene. The CDR3 is made up of 15 amino acids. The CDR3 DNA follows: TGCGCCAGCAGCGTAGGCCGACAGGGCCAAAACACCATATATTTT. This encodes CASSVGRQGQNTIYF.

This clone was seen a handful of times. J is TRBJ2-2 and V is TRBV30; perhaps TRBD1 as D (6 bases). Per germline, CDR1 GTSNPN and CDR2 SVGIG (reference sequence). The CDR3 covers 15 residues. V was clipped by 3 bases and J by 2 bases, with 13 bases between them. The CDR3: CAWRMGHLNTGELFF. CDR3 bases: TGTGCCTGGAGGATGGGACACCTAAACACCGGGGAGCTGTTTTTT.